Listed below are T cell receptor beta chains from one sample, sequenced in a study of CD8+CD57+ T cells in acquired aplastic anemia. TCRdb reprocessed the reads with MiXCR, giving one entry per CDR3 protein. Here the sample spans under 350,000 distinct CDR3 sequences, roughly 53% being singletons. The sample was sorted CD4+, CD8+, or CD8+CD57+ T cells (not recorded which) from PBMCs. The receptors originated from a human donor with aplastic anemia. The CDR3 runs from the conserved cysteine through the conserved F or W. Each record gives: CDR3 protein, CDR3 DNA, clone size, V gene, D gene, J gene. The D gene is left open where the match is weak. Only some rows state a clone size, as once, few, many or a class for expanded clones.

CDR3aa: CSARDLLGAKNIQYF; CDR3nt: TGCAGTGCTAGAGACCTACTAGGGGCCAAAAACATTCAGTACTTC; abundance: .; v_gene: TRBV20-1; d_gene: .; j_gene: TRBJ2-4
CDR3aa: CASSLGGLAMTGELFF; CDR3nt: TGTGCCAGCAGCTTAGGAGGACTAGCGATGACCGGGGAGCTGTTTTTT; abundance: .; v_gene: TRBV7-8; d_gene: TRBD2; j_gene: TRBJ2-2
CDR3aa: CASREQGNQPQHF; CDR3nt: TGCGCCAGCAGGGAACAGGGGAATCAGCCCCAGCATTTT; abundance: few; v_gene: TRBV10-1; d_gene: TRBD1; j_gene: TRBJ1-5
CDR3aa: CASSSQVPGLAMSQYF; CDR3nt: TGTGCCAGCAGCTCCCAAGTTCCGGGACTAGCGATGTCCCAGTACTTC; abundance: many; v_gene: TRBV11-2; d_gene: TRBD2; j_gene: TRBJ2-5
CDR3aa: CASSGGTGPYGYTF; CDR3nt: TGTGCCAGCAGCGGAGGGACAGGCCCTTATGGCTACACCTTC; abundance: few; v_gene: TRBV5-6; d_gene: TRBD1; j_gene: TRBJ1-2
CDR3aa: CASSRRASGNTIYF; CDR3nt: TGTGCCAGCAGTCGGAGGGCCTCTGGAAACACCATATATTTT; abundance: many; v_gene: TRBV6-5; d_gene: .; j_gene: TRBJ1-3
CDR3aa: CASSQDPSGLHF; CDR3nt: TGCGCCAGCAGCCAAGATCCGTCTGGCCTCCACTTT; abundance: .; v_gene: TRBV4-1; d_gene: .; j_gene: TRBJ1-6
CDR3aa: CASSLGVGAAYEKYF; CDR3nt: TGTGCCAGCAGCTTAGGGGTGGGGGCCGCCTACGAGAAGTACTTC; abundance: .; v_gene: TRBV7-6; d_gene: .; j_gene: TRBJ2-7
CDR3aa: CASSPVTGGADSPLHF; CDR3nt: TGTGCCAGCTCACCAGTAACGGGGGGCGCGGATTCACCCCTCCACTTT; abundance: .; v_gene: TRBV18; d_gene: .; j_gene: TRBJ1-6
CDR3aa: CSVVTSSANEQFF; CDR3nt: TGCAGCGTTGTCACTAGTAGTGCCAATGAGCAGTTCTTC; abundance: few; v_gene: TRBV29-1; d_gene: .; j_gene: TRBJ2-1
CDR3aa: CASSVAAGGRSNEKLFF; CDR3nt: TGTGCCAGCAGCGTTGCGGCAGGGGGCCGGTCTAATGAAAAACTGTTTTTT; abundance: many; v_gene: TRBV9; d_gene: TRBD1; j_gene: TRBJ1-4
CDR3aa: CASSQAGLKDEQYF; CDR3nt: TGTGCCAGCAGCCAAGCGGGACTAAAGGACGAGCAGTACTTC; abundance: many; v_gene: TRBV3-1; d_gene: TRBD2; j_gene: TRBJ2-7
CDR3aa: CASSLRNKGTEAFF; CDR3nt: TGTGCCAGCAGTCTACGAAACAAAGGGACTGAAGCTTTCTTT; abundance: .; v_gene: TRBV7-3; d_gene: .; j_gene: TRBJ1-1
CDR3aa: CASSLGGGGEKLFF; CDR3nt: TGTGCCAGCAGCTTAGGCGGGGGCGGGGAAAAACTGTTTTTT; abundance: many; v_gene: TRBV7-2; d_gene: .; j_gene: TRBJ1-4
CDR3aa: CASSRSAANVLTF; CDR3nt: TGTGCCAGCAGCCGCTCGGCTGCCAACGTCCTGACTTTC; abundance: many; v_gene: TRBV3-1; d_gene: .; j_gene: TRBJ2-6